This T cell receptor beta chain was documented in a study of T-cell memory formation after mild COVID-19. Overall study context: The TCR clusters were mostly specific to one donor. Whole-study results and caveats: The appearance of some responding clones in pre-infection memory suggested that cross-reactive memory joined.

Employing constant-segment primers, 5'RACE generated TCR alpha and TCR beta cDNA libraries bearing sample barcodes and UMIs. TCRdb used MiXCR to reprocess the 5' RACE reads, holding one entry per CDR3 protein. Of around 390,000 distinct CDR3 sequences listed, about a sixth were seen once; the top ten hold 20% to 25%. This clonotype showed up just a few times. Its antigen is currently unknown. V lost 8 bases and J lost 11; bases outside the gene matches: 2. The length of the CDR3 is 11 residues. Germline-derived CDR1 and CDR2 are MNHEY and SVGAGI. The clonotype originates from a man aged 18 to 29 who had mild COVID-19 (a few samples of this study predate the infection). Cell type and time point are not known. This rearrangement joins TRBV6-5 to TRBJ1-4; TRBD1 matches 10 bases. The specimen sequenced was PBMCs or a T cell subset sorted from them (not recorded which). The CDR3 protein is CASGDRGKLFF. The CDR3 nucleotides read TGTGCCAGCGGGGACAGGGGCAAACTGTTTTTT.